This TCR beta chain was sequenced during a study of beta chain features in type 1 diabetes. Whole-study results and caveats: Lower insertion and higher deletion counts appeared at VDJ junctions in type 1 diabetes patients. Shortening of TCRB CDR3s, moderate but significant, appeared in all four CD4+ subsets of Type 1 diabetes patients.

The ends lost 7 bases at V and 2 bases at J; junction bases unmatched: 4. In germline, CDR1 is SGHTA, CDR2 FQGNSA. The CDR3 loop spans 13 amino acids. Sequenced material consisted of expressed TCRB transcripts (all of the isolated RNA was reverse transcribed). The table came from immunoSEQ multiplex PCR; TCRdb's copy has only in-frame clones and leaves some out. The data contain fewer than 350,000 clones, roughly 8% of them singletons. A remark on this clone: Antigen: not known.

The rearrangement uses TRBV7-2 and TRBJ2-5, with TRBD1 matching 7 bases. Sequenced sample: central memory CD4+ T cells from blood. The TCR comes from a woman younger than 35 in good health. The CDR3 loop is CASTGGRQETQYF. CDR3 bases: TGTGCCAGCACAGGGGGAAGACAAGAGACCCAGTACTTC.